The T cell receptor beta chain under discussion was sequenced for a study of blood T cells in healthy people across ages. The overall study: Per every two T cells, about one barcoded beta molecule was captured by template switching. General study results and limits: The recorded TCR beta diversity per million T cells decreased in a roughly linear manner with age. Any changes in expanded clonotypes were possibly confounded, as donor CMV status remained unknown.

A sample-barcoded 5' primer and a J-beta primer mix were used in a second PCR of roughly 7 to 12 cycles. Via MiXCR, TCRdb re-called the 5' RACE reads, giving one row per CDR3 protein. The data hold roughly 800,000 distinct CDR3 sequences, with under 30% observed a single time. Healthy Caucasians from Russia aged about 6 to 90 served as donors. About this clonotype: Its specificity is unknown.

The germline V and J ends were trimmed by 3 bases and 1 base, with 7 bases remaining between them. The CDR3 length is 15 residues. Germline CDR1 MNHEY, CDR2 SVGAGI. The same sample was also used in a study of T cells of mothers and their children.

The gene calls are TRBV6-5 and TRBJ2-6; possibly TRBD1 for D (6 bases). The TCR was taken from a boy aged 5-17 years in good health. Sequences were obtained from blood. CDR3 region: CASSYQGSGANVLTF. Here the CDR3 DNA reads TGTGCCAGCAGTTATCAGGGGTCTGGGGCCAACGTCCTGACTTTC.